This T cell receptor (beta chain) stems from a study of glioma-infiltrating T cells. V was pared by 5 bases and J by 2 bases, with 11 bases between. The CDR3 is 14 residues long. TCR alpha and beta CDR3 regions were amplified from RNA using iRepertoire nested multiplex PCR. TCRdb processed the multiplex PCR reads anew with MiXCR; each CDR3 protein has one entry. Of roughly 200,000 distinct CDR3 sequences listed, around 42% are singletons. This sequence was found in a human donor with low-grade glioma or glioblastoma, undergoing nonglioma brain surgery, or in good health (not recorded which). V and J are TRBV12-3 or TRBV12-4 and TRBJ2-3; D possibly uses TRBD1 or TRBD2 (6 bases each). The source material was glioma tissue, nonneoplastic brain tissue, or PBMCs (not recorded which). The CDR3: CASSRAGHTDTQYF. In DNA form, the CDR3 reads TGTGCCAGCAGTCGGGCGGGACACACAGATACGCAGTATTTT.